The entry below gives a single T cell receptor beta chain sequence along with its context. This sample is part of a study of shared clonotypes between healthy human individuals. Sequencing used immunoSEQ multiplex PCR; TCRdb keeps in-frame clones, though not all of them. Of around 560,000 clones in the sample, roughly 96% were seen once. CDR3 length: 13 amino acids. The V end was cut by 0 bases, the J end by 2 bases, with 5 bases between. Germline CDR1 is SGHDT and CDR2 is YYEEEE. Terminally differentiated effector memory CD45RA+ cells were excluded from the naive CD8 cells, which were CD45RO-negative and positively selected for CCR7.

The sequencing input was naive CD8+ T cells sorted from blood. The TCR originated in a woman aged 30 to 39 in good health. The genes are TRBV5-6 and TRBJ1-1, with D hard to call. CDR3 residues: CASSLDVNTEAFF. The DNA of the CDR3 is TGTGCCAGCAGCTTGGACGTTAACACTGAAGCTTTCTTT. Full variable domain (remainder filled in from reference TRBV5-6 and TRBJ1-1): DAGVTQSPTHLIKTRGQQVTLRCSPKSGHDTVSWYQQALGQGPQFIFQYYEEEERQRGNFPDRFSGHQFPNYSSELNVNALLLGDSALYLCASSLDVNTEAFFGQGTRLTVV.